The clone carrying this T cell receptor (beta chain) appeared a few times. The antigen is not known. The data stem from a study of T cell repertoires in cytomegalovirus infection. Study information: Well-studied HLA-B-restricted CMV epitopes were used in the study alongside recently identified HLA-C-restricted ones. Public signatures in TCR beta pointed to CMV infection and matching HLA type.

CDR3 length: 17 residues. V trimming: 1 base; J trimming: 7 bases; junction bases outside the gene matches: 8. Study-wide points: The ex vivo response was dominated by HLA-C-restricted CMV-specific TCR beta clonotypes.

MiXCR, run by TCRdb on the reads, gives a single entry per CDR3 protein. This repertoire shows roughly 120,000 distinct CDR3 sequences, about 30% found once; its top ten account for 80% to 85%. This TCR derives from a human donor in good health (CMV status not recorded). Some clones in this sample may be carry-over from other donors' samples. The sample was CD8+ T cells from cultured PBMCs, taken from culture after CMV antigen stimulation. This sequence joins TRBV12-3 or TRBV12-4 and TRBJ2-2; 11 nucleotides align to TRBD2. CDR3 loop: CASSLVVAGGPVGELFF. In DNA form, the CDR3 reads TGTGCCAGCAGTTTAGTGGTAGCGGGGGGGCCAGTCGGGGAGCTGTTTTTT.